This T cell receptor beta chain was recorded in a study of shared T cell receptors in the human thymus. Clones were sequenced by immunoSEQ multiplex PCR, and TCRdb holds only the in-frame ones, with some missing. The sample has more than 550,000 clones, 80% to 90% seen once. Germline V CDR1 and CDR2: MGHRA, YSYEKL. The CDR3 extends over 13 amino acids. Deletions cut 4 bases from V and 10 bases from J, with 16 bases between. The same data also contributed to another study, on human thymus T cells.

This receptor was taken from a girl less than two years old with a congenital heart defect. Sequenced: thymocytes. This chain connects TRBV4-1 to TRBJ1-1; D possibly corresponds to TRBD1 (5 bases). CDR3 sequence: CASSLGPGLGAFF. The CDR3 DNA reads TGCGCCAGCAGCCTAGGGCCAGGGCTGGGAGCTTTCTTT.